This T cell receptor (beta chain) was observed in a study of blood T cell repertoires in COVID-19. Background on the study: Spain, Italy and the United States supplied samples that represented acute and convalescent COVID-19. From T cells, B-cell-depleted T cells, or PBMCs came the material, which was cDNA or gDNA.

This CDR3 contains 13 residues. Trimming cost V 3 bases and J 8 bases; bases outside gene matches: 6. There are a few counts of this clone. Source study methods: Estimated nucleated cell counts came from reference gene primer amplification. TCRdb keeps only in-frame clones here, not all; method: immunoSEQ multiplex PCR. The DNA was the basis for D and trimming; V, J and clone size are from that table. The table has about 97,000 clones, 81% seen once. The origin of this receptor is a man in his sixties with acute or convalescent COVID-19. The sample consisted of peripheral blood. This chain uses TRBV12-3 or TRBV12-4 with TRBJ1-2; TRBD1 aligns across 7 bases. In nucleotides, the CDR3 is TGTGCCAGCAGTTTTGGGCACAGGGGAGGCTACACCTTC. This gives the protein CASSFGHRGGYTF.